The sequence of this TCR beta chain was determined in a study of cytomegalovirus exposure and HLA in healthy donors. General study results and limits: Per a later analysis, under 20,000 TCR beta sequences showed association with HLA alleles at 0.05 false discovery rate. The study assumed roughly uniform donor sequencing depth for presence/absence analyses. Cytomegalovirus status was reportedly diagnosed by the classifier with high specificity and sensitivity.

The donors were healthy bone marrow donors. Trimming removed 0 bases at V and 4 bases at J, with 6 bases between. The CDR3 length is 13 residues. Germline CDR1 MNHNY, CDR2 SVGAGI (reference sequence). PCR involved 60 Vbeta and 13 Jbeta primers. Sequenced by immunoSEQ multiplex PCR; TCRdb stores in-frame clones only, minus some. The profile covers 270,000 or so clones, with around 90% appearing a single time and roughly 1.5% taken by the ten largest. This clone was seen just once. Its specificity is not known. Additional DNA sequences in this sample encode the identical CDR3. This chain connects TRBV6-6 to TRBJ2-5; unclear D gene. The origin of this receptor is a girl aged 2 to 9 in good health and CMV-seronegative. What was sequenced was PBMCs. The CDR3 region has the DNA TGTGCCAGCAGTTACTCAGGCGGAGAGACCCAGTACTTC. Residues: CASSYSGGETQYF.